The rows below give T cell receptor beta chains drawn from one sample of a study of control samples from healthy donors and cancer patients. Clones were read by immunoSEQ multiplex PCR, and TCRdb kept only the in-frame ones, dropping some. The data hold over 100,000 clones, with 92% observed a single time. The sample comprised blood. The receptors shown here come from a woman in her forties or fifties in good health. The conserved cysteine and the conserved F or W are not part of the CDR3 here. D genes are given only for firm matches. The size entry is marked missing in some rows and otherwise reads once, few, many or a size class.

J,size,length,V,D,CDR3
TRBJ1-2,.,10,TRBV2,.,ASRLDSYGYT
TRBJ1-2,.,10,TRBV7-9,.,ATNREVGGYT
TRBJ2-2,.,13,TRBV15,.,ATSGGRADTGELF
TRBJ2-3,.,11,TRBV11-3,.,ASSPGGTDTQY
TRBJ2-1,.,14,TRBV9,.,ASSVGIGSSYNEQF
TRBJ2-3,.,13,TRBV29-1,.,SVVAGPASSDTQY
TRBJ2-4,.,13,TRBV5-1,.,ASSLQGLAKNIQY
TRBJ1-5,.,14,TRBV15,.,ATSRDRGGGDQPQH
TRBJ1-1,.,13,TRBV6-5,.,ASSYEAQFGTEAF
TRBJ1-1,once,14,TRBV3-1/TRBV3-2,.,ASSQKVGATNTEAF
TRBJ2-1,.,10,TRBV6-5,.,AAGGSYNEQF
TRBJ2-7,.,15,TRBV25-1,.,ASSGGGRVPFAHEQY
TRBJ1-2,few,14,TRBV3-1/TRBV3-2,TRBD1,ASSQGPGQGLSGYT
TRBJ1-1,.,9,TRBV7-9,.,ASSLETQAF
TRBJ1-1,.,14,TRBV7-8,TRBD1,ASSNALATGGTEAF
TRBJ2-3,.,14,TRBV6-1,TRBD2,ASSEKSGRDGDTQY
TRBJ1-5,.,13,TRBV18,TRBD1,ASSLGQGVSMAQH
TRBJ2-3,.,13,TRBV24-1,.,ATSDTRSSTDTQY
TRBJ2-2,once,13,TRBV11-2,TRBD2,ASSLVGGYTGELF
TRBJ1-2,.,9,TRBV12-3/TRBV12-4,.,ASSLAGGYT
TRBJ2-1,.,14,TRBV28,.,ASRTGQGGKYNEQF
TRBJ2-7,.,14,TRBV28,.,ASRKDGLNPTYEQY
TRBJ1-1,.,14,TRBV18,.,ASSPLEQVMNTEAF
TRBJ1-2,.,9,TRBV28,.,ASSLGDGYT
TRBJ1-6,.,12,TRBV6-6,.,ASSPSREVRPLH
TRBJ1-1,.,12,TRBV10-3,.,AISEGTGGTEAF
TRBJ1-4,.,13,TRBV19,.,ASSIGRATNEKLF
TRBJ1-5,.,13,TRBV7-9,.,ASSLGTGAEQPQH
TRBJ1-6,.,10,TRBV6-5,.,ASAFRNSPLH
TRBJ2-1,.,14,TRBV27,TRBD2,ASSLGTPRGGLKQF
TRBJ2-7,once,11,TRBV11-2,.,ASTLSGAYEQY
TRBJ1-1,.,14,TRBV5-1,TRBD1,ASSLAYGQVNTEAF